What follows is one TCR beta chain and its context. This CDR3 is 14 amino acids long. Germline CDR1 GTSNPN, CDR2 SVGIG (reference sequence). Trimming shortened V by 0 bases and J by 0 bases, and 7 bases separated the two germline ends. The data originate from a study of T cells in Graves' hyperthyroidism and ophthalmopathy. RNA transcripts gave rise to amplified TCR beta CDR3 regions. A first-round RT-PCR of the TCR CDR3 used the HTBI primer set. TCRdb processed the multiplex PCR reads anew with MiXCR; each CDR3 protein has one entry. The sample has some 600,000 distinct CDR3 sequences; approximately 13% are singletons.

The clonotype comes from a woman aged 25-40 years with Graves' hyperthyroidism that later progressed to Graves' ophthalmopathy. The sequenced material came from blood. The V gene is TRBV30, the J gene TRBJ2-3; D remains unclear. CDR3 nucleotides: TGTGCCTGGAGTGTACTGGGGAGCACAGATACGCAGTATTTT. Its translation is CAWSVLGSTDTQYF.